A selection of T cell receptor beta chains follows, all from one sample in a study of control samples from healthy donors and cancer patients. TCRdb's copy holds only in-frame clones and misses some; the assay was immunoSEQ multiplex PCR. Of about 61,000 clones listed, almost 90% are singletons. Sequencing was performed on PBMCs. The receptors come from a man in his 60s with colorectal cancer. Both conserved end residues are part of each CDR3. The D gene is left open where the match is weak. Clone size, where shown, is once, few, many, or a class for clones that have expanded.

j_call: TRBJ2-5
v_call: TRBV7-2
clone_size: NA
d_call: NA
cdr3_nt: TGTGCCAGCAGCTTCGATTCAACTGTTGAGACCCAGTACTTC
cdr3_aa: CASSFDSTVETQYF

j_call: TRBJ1-5
v_call: TRBV4-1
clone_size: NA
d_call: NA
cdr3_nt: TGCGCCAGCGGATCGGGCTCGAGCAATCAGCCCCAGCATTTT
cdr3_aa: CASGSGSSNQPQHF

j_call: TRBJ2-3
v_call: TRBV5-1
clone_size: NA
d_call: NA
cdr3_nt: TGCGCCAGCAGCTCCCTCATCAGCACAGATACGCAGTATTTT
cdr3_aa: CASSSLISTDTQYF

j_call: TRBJ2-1
v_call: TRBV2
clone_size: NA
d_call: NA
cdr3_nt: TGTGCCAGCGGGACGGACGGAGGCAATGAGCAGTTCTTC
cdr3_aa: CASGTDGGNEQFF

j_call: TRBJ2-7
v_call: TRBV5-5
clone_size: NA
d_call: NA
cdr3_nt: TGTGCCAGCAGCTTGGTCGGCCGATCCTACGAGCAGTACTTC
cdr3_aa: CASSLVGRSYEQYF

j_call: TRBJ2-2
v_call: TRBV18
clone_size: NA
d_call: NA
cdr3_nt: TGTGCCAGCTCACCGGGGCAGGTAGCGAACACCGGGGAGCTGTTTTTT
cdr3_aa: CASSPGQVANTGELFF

j_call: TRBJ2-5
v_call: TRBV12-3/TRBV12-4
clone_size: NA
d_call: NA
cdr3_nt: TGTGCCAGCACCACTCAGGGACCGGAGACCCAGTACTTC
cdr3_aa: CASTTQGPETQYF

j_call: TRBJ2-7
v_call: TRBV9
clone_size: NA
d_call: NA
cdr3_nt: TGTGCCAGCAGCGTAGAGCCGGGATTAATCTCCTACGAGCAGTACTTC
cdr3_aa: CASSVEPGLISYEQYF

j_call: TRBJ2-1
v_call: TRBV7-2
clone_size: NA
d_call: TRBD1
cdr3_nt: TGTGCCAGCAGCCTAGGGACAGGGAGATCCTACAATGAGCAGTTCTTC
cdr3_aa: CASSLGTGRSYNEQFF

j_call: TRBJ2-1
v_call: TRBV12-5
clone_size: once
d_call: TRBD2
cdr3_nt: TGTGCTAGTGCCCCGGGGGGGGACCCCTACAATGAGCAGTTCTTC
cdr3_aa: CASAPGGDPYNEQFF

j_call: TRBJ1-1
v_call: TRBV19
clone_size: once
d_call: TRBD1
cdr3_nt: TGTGCCAGTAGTATAGTCTTCAGGGGGGGCACTGAAGCTTTCTTT
cdr3_aa: CASSIVFRGGTEAFF

j_call: TRBJ1-6
v_call: TRBV28
clone_size: NA
d_call: NA
cdr3_nt: TGTGCCAGCACACGGGAAAGTTCACCCCTCCACTTT
cdr3_aa: CASTRESSPLHF

j_call: TRBJ2-6
v_call: TRBV18
clone_size: NA
d_call: NA
cdr3_nt: TGTGCCAGCTCTGGGGGCCTCTCTGGGGCCAACGTCCTGACTTTC
cdr3_aa: CASSGGLSGANVLTF

j_call: TRBJ2-3
v_call: TRBV7-2
clone_size: NA
d_call: NA
cdr3_nt: TGTGCCAGCCTCGCGCCCTCGGCGGGAGATACGCAGTATTTT
cdr3_aa: CASLAPSAGDTQYF

j_call: TRBJ2-1
v_call: TRBV7-9
clone_size: NA
d_call: NA
cdr3_nt: TGTGCCAGCAGCCCCGCCCGTGGGTACAATGAGCAGTTCTTC
cdr3_aa: CASSPARGYNEQFF

j_call: TRBJ1-1
v_call: TRBV6-5
clone_size: NA
d_call: NA
cdr3_nt: TGTGCCAGCAGTTACGTGGGTGCGGGCACTGAAGCTTTCTTT
cdr3_aa: CASSYVGAGTEAFF

j_call: TRBJ2-5
v_call: TRBV7-9
clone_size: NA
d_call: TRBD2
cdr3_nt: TGTGCCAGCAGCCCGCCCCGGGGGGGCCTGGAGACCCAGTACTTC
cdr3_aa: CASSPPRGGLETQYF

j_call: TRBJ2-3
v_call: TRBV6-1
clone_size: once
d_call: NA
cdr3_nt: TGTGCCAGCAGTGAAGCGCCACAGGGCGGTTTCACGCAGTATTTT
cdr3_aa: CASSEAPQGGFTQYF

j_call: TRBJ2-1
v_call: TRBV7-9
clone_size: NA
d_call: NA
cdr3_nt: TGTGCCAGCAGCTTCCTAGCGATCCCCTTAAATGAGCAGTTCTTC
cdr3_aa: CASSFLAIPLNEQFF

j_call: TRBJ1-6
v_call: TRBV27
clone_size: NA
d_call: NA
cdr3_nt: TGTGCCAGCAGTTTCCTCGAGAATAATTCACCCCTCCACTTT
cdr3_aa: CASSFLENNSPLHF

j_call: TRBJ2-1
v_call: TRBV4-2
clone_size: NA
d_call: NA
cdr3_nt: TGTGCCAGCAGCCCCGGGACCCGCACCTACAATGAGCAGTTCTTC
cdr3_aa: CASSPGTRTYNEQFF

j_call: TRBJ1-2
v_call: TRBV6-2/TRBV6-3
clone_size: NA
d_call: TRBD1
cdr3_nt: TGTGCCAGCAGTAGGACAGGAGGCTCCTATGGCTACACCTTC
cdr3_aa: CASSRTGGSYGYTF

j_call: TRBJ1-2
v_call: TRBV5-4
clone_size: NA
d_call: NA
cdr3_nt: TGTGCCAGCAGCTTGGACGGATATGGCTACACCTTC
cdr3_aa: CASSLDGYGYTF

j_call: TRBJ1-2
v_call: TRBV5-1
clone_size: NA
d_call: NA
cdr3_nt: TGCGCCAGCAGCTTTTCCGTGGACGGCGGGGATGGCTACACCTTC
cdr3_aa: CASSFSVDGGDGYTF

j_call: TRBJ2-3
v_call: TRBV18
clone_size: NA
d_call: NA
cdr3_nt: TGTGCCAGCTCACGGGAGGACAGGTATATAGATACGCAGTATTTT
cdr3_aa: CASSREDRYIDTQYF

j_call: TRBJ1-4
v_call: TRBV5-1
clone_size: NA
d_call: TRBD1
cdr3_nt: TGCGCCAGCAGCTTGGCTGACAGGGATGAGGAAAAACTGTTTTTT
cdr3_aa: CASSLADRDEEKLFF

j_call: TRBJ1-2
v_call: TRBV5-1
clone_size: NA
d_call: NA
cdr3_nt: TGCGCCAGCAGGGAGAGCAGAGCCAGTAACTATGGCTACACCTTC
cdr3_aa: CASRESRASNYGYTF

j_call: TRBJ1-2
v_call: TRBV7-9
clone_size: few
d_call: NA
cdr3_nt: TGTGCCAGCAGCTTAGCCGGGGCCAAACTTGGCTACACCTTC
cdr3_aa: CASSLAGAKLGYTF

j_call: TRBJ2-1
v_call: TRBV4-1
clone_size: NA
d_call: TRBD2
cdr3_nt: TGCGCCAGCAGCCAGGTACTAGCGGGTCCGGGAAATGAGCAGTTCTTC
cdr3_aa: CASSQVLAGPGNEQFF

j_call: TRBJ1-2
v_call: TRBV2
clone_size: NA
d_call: TRBD1
cdr3_nt: TGTGCCATCAGTAGCGACAGGGGTCCTAACTATGGCTACACCTTC
cdr3_aa: CAISSDRGPNYGYTF

j_call: TRBJ1-2
v_call: TRBV11-2
clone_size: NA
d_call: NA
cdr3_nt: TGTGCCAGCAGCTTACGCCAGGGAGAATATGGCTACACCTTC
cdr3_aa: CASSLRQGEYGYTF

j_call: TRBJ1-4
v_call: TRBV6-5
clone_size: NA
d_call: TRBD1
cdr3_nt: TGTGCCAGCAGCCGCGGGACAGGGAGGGAAAAACTGTTTTTT
cdr3_aa: CASSRGTGREKLFF

j_call: TRBJ2-1
v_call: TRBV29-1
clone_size: NA
d_call: TRBD2
cdr3_nt: TGCAGCGTGCCTCGGGGAGGGCTGTATGGATACAATGAGCAGTTCTTC
cdr3_aa: CSVPRGGLYGYNEQFF

j_call: TRBJ1-2
v_call: TRBV20-1
clone_size: NA
d_call: NA
cdr3_nt: TGCAGCGAAGGGACCTCGAATGGCTACACCTTC
cdr3_aa: CSEGTSNGYTF

j_call: TRBJ2-1
v_call: TRBV6-6
clone_size: NA
d_call: TRBD1
cdr3_nt: TGTGCCAGCACTTACAGGGGCCCGAGCTACAATGAGCAGTTCTTC
cdr3_aa: CASTYRGPSYNEQFF

j_call: TRBJ1-2
v_call: TRBV11-2
clone_size: NA
d_call: NA
cdr3_nt: TGTGCCAGCAGCGCACATAGGGCAGGGGAAGGCTACACCTTC
cdr3_aa: CASSAHRAGEGYTF